Listed here are 17 T cell receptor beta chains from one sample, sequenced in a study of blood T cells in healthy people across ages. Through a sample-barcoded 5' primer and a J-beta primer mix, a second PCR was run for roughly 7 to 11 cycles. TCRdb itself ran the 5' RACE reads through MiXCR, one entry per CDR3 protein. The sample holds 1.4 million to 1.5 million distinct CDR3 sequences, approximately 42% seen once. The sample consisted of blood. The receptor source for this set is a woman between 18 and 29 years old in good health.

In this sample, this clonotype turned up a few times. V gene TRBV24-1 combines with J gene TRBJ2-5; tentative D call: TRBD2 (5 bases). CDR3 size: 14 residues. The V and J ends lost 1 base and 2 bases respectively, with 7 bases between them. The V gene's germline CDR1 is KGHDR and CDR2 SFDVKD. The CDR3 region is CATSDFRGQETQYF. The CDR3 DNA follows: TGTGCCACCAGTGATTTTCGGGGACAAGAGACCCAGTACTTC.

This clonotype occurred a few times. The genes are TRBV10-3 and TRBJ2-7; D is undetermined. V was pared by 2 bases and J by 2 bases, with 4 bases between. CDR3 length: 12 residues. CDR1 and CDR2 (germline): ENHRY, SYGVKD. The CDR3 DNA reads as TGTGCCATCAGTGAGATAGCCTACGAGCAGTACTTC. It translates to CAISEIAYEQYF.

This clonotype appeared a few times. The chain uses TRBV11-2 and TRBJ2-7; a possible D gene is TRBD2 (6 bases). Near its end, the DNA agrees better with TRBJ2-5, so the J call may be wrong. The CDR3 sequence is 13 residues long. Germline lookup yields CDR1 SGHAT and CDR2 FQNNGV. CDR3 coding DNA: TGTGCCAGCAGCTTATGGGAGGCTGAGACCCAGTACTTC. It encodes CASSLWEAETQYF.

This clonotype was picked up a small number of times. This sequence joins TRBV14 and TRBJ2-1, with 7 bases lining up with TRBD2. CDR3 size: 13 residues. Germline values: CDR1 SGHDN, CDR2 FVKESK. V shed 3 bases and J 12 bases; nucleotides not matched to a gene: 8. CDR3 coding DNA: TGTGCCAGCAGCCAGGACCTTACTAGCGCGCAGTTCTTC. Its protein is CASSQDLTSAQFF.

This clonotype was seen only once. This chain uses TRBV5-6 with TRBJ2-7; TRBD1 matches 10 bases. The CDR3 loop spans 18 amino acids. J lost 1 base, V lost 3 bases, and 13 bases had no gene match. Germline CDR1 is SGHDT and CDR2 is YYEEEE. The DNA for the CDR3 is TGTGCCAGCAGCTCATCCCTGGGGGTGGGACAGGGGTCCTACGAGCAGTACTTC. It translates to CASSSSLGVGQGSYEQYF.

This clonotype turned up a few times. The chain carries TRBV29-1 and TRBJ1-2; 9 positions agree with TRBD1. The junction had 3 bases not matched to a gene; V was cut back by 4 bases and J by 3 bases. CDR1 and CDR2 from the germline V gene are SQVTM and ANQGSEA. This CDR3 has 13 residues. CDR3 sequence: CSVATGGDYGYTF. In nucleotides, the CDR3 is TGCAGCGTTGCGACAGGGGGTGACTATGGCTACACCTTC. The complete variable domain, with remaining parts taken from reference TRBV29-1 and TRBJ1-2, reads SAVISQKPSRDICQRGTSLTIQCQVDSQVTMMFWYRQQPGQSLTLIATANQGSEATYESGFVIDKFPISRPNLTFSTLTVSNMSPEDSSIYLCSVATGGDYGYTFGSGTRLTVV.

This clonotype was recorded a few times. This chain uses TRBV7-2 with TRBJ2-4; tentative D call: TRBD1 (6 bases). This CDR3 has 14 residues. Deletions cut 1 base from V and 13 bases from J, with 17 bases between. In germline, CDR1 is SGHTA, CDR2 FQGNSA. The CDR3 DNA sequence: TGTGCCAGCAGCTTAGGACAGGTCGGTAGGGCGCAGTACTTC. It translates to CASSLGQVGRAQYF.

The chain recombines TRBV6-1 with TRBJ1-6; 7 bases align to TRBD1. The junction had 14 bases not matched to a gene; V was cut back by 7 bases and J by 8 bases. CDR1 MNHNS and CDR2 SASEGT come from the germline V gene. CDR3 size: 16 residues. This chain's CDR3 is CASMRAWTGRDSPLHF. In nucleotides, the CDR3 is TGTGCCAGCATGAGAGCTTGGACAGGCCGGGATTCACCCCTCCACTTT.

In DNA form, the CDR3 reads TGCGCCAGCACCCCGCGGGGACAGACCCTATCAATGAACACTGAAGCTTTCTTT. Residues: CASTPRGQTLSMNTEAFF. The V and J genes are TRBV4-1 and TRBJ1-1; 7 bases agree with TRBD1. CDR1 and CDR2 from the germline V gene are MGHRA and YSYEKL. This CDR3 is built from 18 residues. The junction had 17 bases not matched to a gene; V was cut back by 7 bases and J by 0 bases.

The genes are TRBV28 and TRBJ2-2; 7 positions match TRBD1. This CDR3 comprises 13 residues. CDR1 and CDR2 from the germline V gene are MDHEN and SYDVKM. V trimming: 8 bases; J trimming: 6 bases; junction bases outside the gene matches: 6. CDR3 loop: CASGQVVPGELFF. CDR3 sequence (DNA): TGTGCCAGCGGACAGGTCGTTCCCGGGGAGCTGTTTTTT.

The J gene is TRBJ1-5, the V gene TRBV2; D not certain. CDR3 length: 13 amino acids. V was clipped by 8 bases and J by 3 bases, with 11 bases between them. Germline V CDR1 and CDR2: SNHLY, FYNNEI. The CDR3 DNA sequence: TGTGCCAGCGCAGACATGGACAATCAGCCCCAGCATTTT. Its protein is CASADMDNQPQHF.

The genes are TRBV20-1 and TRBJ2-5; D perhaps matches TRBD2 (5 bases). The CDR3 loop spans 14 amino acids. The V gene's germline CDR1 is DFQATT and CDR2 SNEGSKA (reference sequence). V was pared by 3 bases and J by 5 bases, with 16 bases between. Here the CDR3 reads CSARGIGGQETQYF. The CDR3 nucleotides read TGCAGTGCTAGGGGCATCGGAGGTCAGGAGACCCAGTACTTC.

The rearrangement joins TRBV11-2 to TRBJ1-1, with D maybe TRBD1 (5 bases). Germline CDR1 and CDR2: SGHAT and FQNNGV. This CDR3 region has 16 residues. Trimming stripped 5 bases from V and 4 bases from J, with 20 bases between. The DNA of the CDR3 is TGTGCCAGCAGCCGAAGGTTGACGGGGGGAGCCACTGAAGCTTTCTTT. Residues: CASSRRLTGGATEAFF. Full variable domain (outside the CDR3, taken from reference TRBV11-2 and TRBJ1-1): EAGVAQSPRYKIIEKRQSVAFWCNPISGHATLYWYQQILGQGPKLLIQFQNNGVVDDSQLPKDRFSAERLKGVDSTLKIQPAKLEDSAVYLCASSRRLTGGATEAFFGQGTRLTVV.

This clonotype was counted ten times or more. DNA for the CDR3: TGCGCCAGCAGCTTGTGGGGGGGAGATACGCAGTATTTT. Protein product: CASSLWGGDTQYF. The chain carries TRBV5-1 and TRBJ2-3, with 7 bases that match TRBD2. The CDR3 runs 13 residues. Unmatched junction bases numbered 1, after V lost 1 base and J lost 5 bases. CDR1 SGHRS and CDR2 YFSETQ come from the germline V gene.

This clonotype came up a few times. The chain employs TRBV14 and TRBJ2-4; D is possibly TRBD1 (5 bases). Looked up from germline, CDR1 is SGHDN and CDR2 is FVKESK. There are 13 residues in the CDR3. Trimming left V 1 base short and J 14 bases short, with 15 bases between. The DNA for the CDR3 is TGTGCCAGCAGCCAAGGGGGCCAACAAAAAGAGTACTTC. It translates to CASSQGGQQKEYF.

In this sample, this clonotype turned up a few times. This rearrangement joins TRBV6-1 to TRBJ2-1; 9 nucleotides align to TRBD2. CDR1 is MNHNS, CDR2 SASEGT, per germline. J gave up 7 bases and V 0 bases, and 7 bases lay outside the gene matches. The CDR3 consists of 16 residues. The CDR3 DNA follows: TGTGCCAGCAGTGAAGCCGACTCTAGCGGGAAAAATGAGCAGTTCTTC. It codes for CASSEADSSGKNEQFF.

This clonotype was detected a few times. This chain joins TRBV6-1 and TRBJ1-2, with 7 bases matching TRBD1. CDR1 is MNHNS, CDR2 SASEGT, per germline. V lost 8 bases and J lost 4; bases outside the gene matches: 10. The CDR3 consists of 14 residues. The CDR3 is CASARQGTFYGYTF. DNA of the CDR3: TGTGCCAGCGCCAGACAGGGAACCTTCTATGGCTACACCTTC.